This note documents a single TCR beta chain sequence. Its antigen is not known. Here the gene names and germline are mouse. The CDR3 extends 1 residue past the end of the read, so its final part is completed from the germline J gene. Time point given: mouse harvest day 7 after allogeneic transplant. Each mouse received 10^7 T-cell-depleted marrow cells plus 10^6 splenic CD5+ T cells by tail vein. Germline V gene lookup returns CDR1 SGHND and CDR2 FRSKSL. The CDR3 runs to 14 residues. Trimming cost V 0 bases and J 0 bases, with 4 bases left between them. The sample originates from a study of tissue T cells after allogeneic stem cell transplantation. Study-level results: Motif-based clustering found tissue-specific repertoire signatures shared across patients, though few clones were shared. Only a limited share of tissue TCRs appeared in blood or spleen. Within patients, tissue anatomy strongly shaped TCR repertoire composition.

TCRdb's copy holds only in-frame clones and misses some; the assay was immunoSEQ multiplex PCR. Of roughly 5,300 clones in the sample, approximately 56% are singletons; the top ten hold 9%. The sequence was obtained from a female BALB/c mouse given C57BL/6 T cells with graft-versus-host disease after an allogeneic hematopoietic cell transplant. Sequencing was done on a sample of gut tissue. This chain joins TRBV15 and TRBJ2-5; D remains unclear. The DNA read from the CDR3 is TGTGCCAGCAGTTTAGCCCTTAACCAAGACACCCAGTAC. Its protein is CASSLALNQDTQY. The entire CDR3 reads CASSLALNQDTQYF.